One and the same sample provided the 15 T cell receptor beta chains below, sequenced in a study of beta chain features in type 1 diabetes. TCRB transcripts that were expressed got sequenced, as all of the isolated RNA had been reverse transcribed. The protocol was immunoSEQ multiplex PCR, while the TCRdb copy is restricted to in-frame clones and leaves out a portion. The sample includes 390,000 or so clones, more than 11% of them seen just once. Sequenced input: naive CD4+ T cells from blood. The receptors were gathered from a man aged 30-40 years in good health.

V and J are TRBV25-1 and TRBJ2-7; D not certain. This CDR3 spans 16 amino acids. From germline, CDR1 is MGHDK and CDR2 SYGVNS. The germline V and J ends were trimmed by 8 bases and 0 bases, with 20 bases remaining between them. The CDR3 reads CASREALRTPSYEQYF. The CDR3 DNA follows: TGTGCCAGCCGAGAGGCCCTAAGGACCCCCTCCTACGAGCAGTACTTC.

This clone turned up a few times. The CDR3 DNA follows: TGTGCCAGCAGCCAAGGACAGGCCCTCACCGGGGAGCTGTTTTTT. It codes for CASSQGQALTGELFF. V usage is TRBV5-4 and J usage is TRBJ2-2, with TRBD1 matching 7 bases. The CDR3 runs to 15 residues. Germline V lookup: CDR1 SGHNT, CDR2 YYREEE (reference sequence). The J segment lost 4 bases and the V segment lost 4 bases, leaving 7 bases of the junction unmatched.

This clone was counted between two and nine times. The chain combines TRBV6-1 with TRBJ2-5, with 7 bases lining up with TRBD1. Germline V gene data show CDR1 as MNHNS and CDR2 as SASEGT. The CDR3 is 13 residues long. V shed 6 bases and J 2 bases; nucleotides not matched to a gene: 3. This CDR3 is CASRDRPQETQYF. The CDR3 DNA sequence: TGTGCCAGCAGGGACAGGCCTCAAGAGACCCAGTACTTC.

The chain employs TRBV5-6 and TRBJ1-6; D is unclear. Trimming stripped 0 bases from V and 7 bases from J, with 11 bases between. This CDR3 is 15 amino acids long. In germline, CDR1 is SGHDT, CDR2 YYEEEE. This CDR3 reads CASSLVSRLNSPLHF. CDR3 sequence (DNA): TGTGCCAGCAGCTTGGTGAGCAGGTTGAATTCACCCCTCCACTTT.

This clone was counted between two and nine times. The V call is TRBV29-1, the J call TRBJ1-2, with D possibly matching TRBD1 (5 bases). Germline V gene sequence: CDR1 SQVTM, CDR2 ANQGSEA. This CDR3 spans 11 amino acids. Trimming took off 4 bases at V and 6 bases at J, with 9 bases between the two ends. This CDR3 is CSVGQNNGYTF. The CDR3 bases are TGCAGCGTTGGACAGAACAATGGCTACACCTTC.

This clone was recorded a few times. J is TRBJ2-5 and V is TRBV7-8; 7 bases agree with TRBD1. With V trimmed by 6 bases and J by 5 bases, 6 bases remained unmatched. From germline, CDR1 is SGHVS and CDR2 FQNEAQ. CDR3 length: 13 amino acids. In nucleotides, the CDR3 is TGTGCCAGCAGTTTACAGGGGCGGGAGACCCAGTACTTC. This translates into CASSLQGRETQYF.

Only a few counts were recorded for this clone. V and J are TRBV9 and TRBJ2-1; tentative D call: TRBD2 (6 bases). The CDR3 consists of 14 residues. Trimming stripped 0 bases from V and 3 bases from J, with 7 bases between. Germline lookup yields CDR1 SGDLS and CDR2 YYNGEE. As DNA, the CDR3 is TGTGCCAGCAGCGTAGCGGGAGTCTACAATGAGCAGTTCTTC. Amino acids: CASSVAGVYNEQFF.

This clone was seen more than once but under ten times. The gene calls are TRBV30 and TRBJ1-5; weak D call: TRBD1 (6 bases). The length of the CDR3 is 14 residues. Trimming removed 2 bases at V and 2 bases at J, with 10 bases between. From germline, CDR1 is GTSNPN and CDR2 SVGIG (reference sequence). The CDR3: CAWSMGHRNQPQHF. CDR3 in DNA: TGTGCCTGGAGTATGGGACACCGCAATCAGCCCCAGCATTTT.

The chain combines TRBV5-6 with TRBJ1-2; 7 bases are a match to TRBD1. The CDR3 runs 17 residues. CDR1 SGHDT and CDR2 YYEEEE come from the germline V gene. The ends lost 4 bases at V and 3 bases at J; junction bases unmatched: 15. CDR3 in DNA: TGTGCCAGCAGCCCAAGAAAAGACAGGGTAGCGGACTATGGCTACACCTTC. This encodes CASSPRKDRVADYGYTF.

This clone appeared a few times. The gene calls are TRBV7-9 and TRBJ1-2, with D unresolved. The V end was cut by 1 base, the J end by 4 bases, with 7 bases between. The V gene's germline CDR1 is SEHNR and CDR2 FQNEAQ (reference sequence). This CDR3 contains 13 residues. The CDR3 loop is CASSLGGSYGYTF. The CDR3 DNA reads TGTGCCAGCAGCTTAGGAGGATCCTATGGCTACACCTTC.

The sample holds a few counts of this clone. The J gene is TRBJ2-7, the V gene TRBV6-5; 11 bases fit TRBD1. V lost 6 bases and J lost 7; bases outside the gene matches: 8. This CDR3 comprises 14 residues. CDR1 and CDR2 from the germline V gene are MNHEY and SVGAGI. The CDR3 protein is CASRTGTGGQEQYV. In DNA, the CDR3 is TGTGCCAGCAGAACCGGGACAGGGGGACAAGAGCAGTACGTC.

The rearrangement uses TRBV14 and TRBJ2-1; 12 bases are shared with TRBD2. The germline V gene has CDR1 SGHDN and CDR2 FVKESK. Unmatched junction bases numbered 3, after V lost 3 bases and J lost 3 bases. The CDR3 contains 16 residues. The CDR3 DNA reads TGTGCCAGCAGCCACGGGACTAGCGGGTTCTACAATGAGCAGTTCTTC. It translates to CASSHGTSGFYNEQFF.

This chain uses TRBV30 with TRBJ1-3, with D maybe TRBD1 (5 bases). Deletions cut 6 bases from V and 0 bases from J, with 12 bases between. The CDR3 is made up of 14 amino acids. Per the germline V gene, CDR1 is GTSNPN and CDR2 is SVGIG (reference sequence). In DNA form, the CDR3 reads TGTGCCTGCATCAAAGGGGCCTCTGGAAACACCATATATTTT. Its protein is CACIKGASGNTIYF.

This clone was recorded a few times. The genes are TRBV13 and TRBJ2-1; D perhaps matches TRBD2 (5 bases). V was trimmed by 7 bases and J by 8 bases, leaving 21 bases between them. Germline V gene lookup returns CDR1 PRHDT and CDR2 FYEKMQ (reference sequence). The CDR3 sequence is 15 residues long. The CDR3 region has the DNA TGTGCCAGCATTCATCGCGGGCAAATTGTCTATGAGCAGTTCTTC. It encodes CASIHRGQIVYEQFF.

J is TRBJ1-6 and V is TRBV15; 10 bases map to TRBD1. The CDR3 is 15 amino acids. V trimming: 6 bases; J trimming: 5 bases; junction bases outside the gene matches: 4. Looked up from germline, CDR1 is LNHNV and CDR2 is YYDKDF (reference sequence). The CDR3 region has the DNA TGTGCCACCAGTCGAGGACAGGGGGATAATTCACCCCTCCACTTT. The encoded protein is CATSRGQGDNSPLHF.